Shown below are 18 T cell receptor beta chains from a single sample sequenced in a study of neurological immune-mediated disorders. In TCRdb, the 5' RACE reads were re-called with MiXCR into one record per CDR3 protein. This table has fewer than 35,000 distinct CDR3 sequences, 3.3% appearing once. Sequenced: PBMCs. The receptors derive from a woman aged 25 to 45 with multiple sclerosis.

This clonotype was seen at least ten times. Since a much larger clone is just one base distant, this may be a read error. This chain links TRBV9 with TRBJ1-5; D gene uncertain. Germline loops: CDR1 SGDLS, CDR2 YYNGEE. CDR3 length: 14 residues. The V end was cut by 4 bases, the J end by 5 bases, with 13 bases between. The DNA of the CDR3 is TGTGCCAGCAGCCCAGGAAAGGTCGATCAGCCCCAGCATTTT. Residues: CASSPGKVDQPQHF.

This clonotype appeared many times. This rearrangement joins TRBV18 to TRBJ2-7; TRBD1 matches at 10 bases. V lost 5 bases, J lost 2 bases, and 6 bases stayed unmatched. Germline CDR1 is KGHSH and CDR2 is LQKENI. The CDR3 contains 15 residues. CDR3 in amino acids: CASSGEGTGAYEQYF. The CDR3 DNA sequence: TGTGCCAGCTCAGGAGAAGGGACAGGGGCCTACGAGCAGTACTTC.

Ten or more counts support this clonotype. The chain is built from TRBV20-1 and TRBJ2-7; 9 nucleotides agree with TRBD2. This CDR3 is 12 amino acids long. CDR1 and CDR2 from the germline V gene are DFQATT and SNEGSKA (reference sequence). The CDR3 coding sequence is TGCAGCCCCGGGGGACTAGCAGGCGAGCAGTACTTC. Protein product: CSPGGLAGEQYF.

This clonotype has a count of ten or more. The chain uses TRBV5-1 and TRBJ1-2; no firm D call. Looked up from germline, CDR1 is SGHRS and CDR2 is YFSETQ. The CDR3 has 11 amino acids. V gave up 6 bases and J gave up 2 bases, with 5 bases separating them. CDR3 sequence reads: CASKGNYGYTF. The CDR3, as DNA: TGCGCCAGCAAGGGAAACTATGGCTACACCTTC.

As concerns this clonotype: As the CDR3 is not closed by the conserved phenylalanine or tryptophan, this likely results from a read error. The chain is built from TRBV20-1 and TRBJ1-5; D perhaps matches TRBD1 (6 bases). V was trimmed by 6 bases and J by 0 bases, leaving 24 bases between them. Germline CDR1 is DFQATT and CDR2 is SNEGSKA (reference sequence). CDR3 length: 18 residues. This chain's CDR3 is CSARRTWTALGSNQPQHN. The CDR3 bases are TGCAGTGCCCGACGGACATGGACAGCCCTGGGTAGCAATCAGCCCCAGCATAAT.

This clonotype was seen ten or more times. V usage is TRBV5-1 and J usage is TRBJ2-1; 7 bases map to TRBD2. Germline V gives CDR1 SGHRS, CDR2 YFSETQ. With V trimmed by 8 bases and J by 0 bases, 5 bases remained unmatched. This CDR3 has 14 residues. CDR3 in DNA: TGCGCCAGTCATGGGACTAACTCCTACAATGAGCAGTTCTTC. Translating gives CASHGTNSYNEQFF.

This clonotype has ten or more counts. The chain uses TRBV2 and TRBJ1-6; a possible D gene is TRBD1 (5 bases). Germline lookup yields CDR1 SNHLY and CDR2 FYNNEI. V was trimmed by 8 bases and J by 3 bases, leaving 17 bases between them. The CDR3 has 16 amino acids. In DNA form, the CDR3 reads TGTGCCAGCCGGGCCCAAAGACAGATCTATAATTCACCCCTCCACTTT. The encoded protein is CASRAQRQIYNSPLHF. The full variable domain, its missing parts supplied by reference TRBV2 and TRBJ1-6, is EPEVTQTPSHQVTQMGQEVILRCVPISNHLYFYWYRQILGQKVEFLVSFYNNEISEKSEIFDDQFSVERPDGSNFTLKIRSTKLEDSAMYFCASRAQRQIYNSPLHFGNGTRLTVT.

The table lists this clonotype with many counts. The chain recombines TRBV7-2 with TRBJ2-7; 10 bases are a match to TRBD1. J gave up 6 bases and V 1 base, and 6 bases lay outside the gene matches. The CDR3 totals 15 residues. The germline gives CDR1 SGHTA, CDR2 FQGNSA. CDR3 sequence reads: CASSLGPRTGGEQYF. The CDR3, as DNA: TGTGCCAGCAGCTTAGGCCCCCGGACAGGGGGCGAGCAGTACTTC.

This clonotype was seen many times. This chain joins TRBV7-2 and TRBJ2-4; TRBD1 matches 8 bases. Germline trimming cut 5 bases from V and 8 bases from J; bases unmatched to any gene: 8. CDR1 and CDR2 (germline): SGHTA, FQGNSA. The CDR3 length is 14 residues. The CDR3 DNA is TGTGCCAGCAGCACACGGACAGGGAGAGACATTCAGTACTTC. This codes for CASSTRTGRDIQYF.

This clonotype was seen at least ten times. V is TRBV28 and J is TRBJ2-7, with D tentatively TRBD1 (5 bases). CDR1 is MDHEN, CDR2 SYDVKM, per germline. This CDR3 contains 12 residues. V lost 7 bases, J lost 8 bases, and 15 bases lay in between. The chain's CDR3 is CASNLPRAKQYF. Written as DNA, the CDR3 is TGTGCCAGCAACCTCCCCAGGGCTAAGCAGTACTTC.

This clonotype was seen many times. This chain uses TRBV24-1 with TRBJ2-2; D ambiguous. There are 17 residues in the CDR3. CDR1 is KGHDR and CDR2 is SFDVKD in the germline V gene. Trimming stripped 5 bases from V and 6 bases from J, with 21 bases between. The CDR3 DNA sequence: TGTGCCACCAGTGGTGCGCCCGGGTCTGACAAACCCGGGGAGCTGTTTTTT. Amino acid sequence: CATSGAPGSDKPGELFF.

This clonotype was recorded only once. It may be a read error: a sequence one base away is much more abundant. The CDR3 ends on some other residue instead of the conserved phenylalanine or tryptophan, so this is likely a read error. V and J are TRBV7-6 and TRBJ2-1, with 9 nucleotides matching TRBD1. J was trimmed by 7 bases and V by 3 bases; bases with no gene match: 7. The CDR3 has 15 amino acids. Germline V gene data show CDR1 as SGHVS and CDR2 as FNYEAQ. As DNA, the CDR3 is TGTGCCAGCAGCTTTGGACAGGGGATTATGAATGAGCAGTTCTGC. This gives the protein CASSFGQGIMNEQFC.

V and J are TRBV19 and TRBJ1-6, with D perhaps matching TRBD1 (5 bases). Germline CDR1 and CDR2: LNHDA and SQIVND (reference sequence). V was shortened by 5 bases and J by 6 bases, with 14 bases between the two germline ends. The CDR3 totals 15 residues. CDR3 DNA sequence: TGTGCCAGTAGTGGGTCTTCAGGGACTAATTCACCCCTCCACTTT. It is translated as CASSGSSGTNSPLHF.

This clonotype was detected ten times or more. Sequence at one end of the junction differs from germline and may be a read error. This sequence joins TRBV3-1 and TRBJ1-3; the D gene is possibly TRBD1 (5 bases). CDR3 length equals 14 residues. CDR1 and CDR2 (germline): LGHDT, YNNKEL (reference sequence). Here the CDR3 reads CASSQGPRGKTIYF. In DNA form, the CDR3 reads TGTGCCAGCAGCCAAGGGCCGAGGGGAAAAACCATATATTTT.

This clonotype was detected many times. The chain carries TRBV12-3 or TRBV12-4 and TRBJ2-2; a weak D match, TRBD2 (6 bases). CDR3 length: 14 residues. V lost 2 bases, J lost 3 bases, and 7 bases lay in between. CDR3 sequence: CASSLWGDTGELFF. The CDR3 DNA follows: TGTGCCAGCAGTTTATGGGGGGACACCGGGGAGCTGTTTTTT.

Ten or more counts support this clonotype. A much larger clone differs from this one at a single base, so this may be a read error. The chain joins TRBV3-1 to TRBJ2-2; unclear D gene. Trimming stripped 5 bases from V and 4 bases from J, with 5 bases between. The CDR3 runs 12 residues. Per the germline V gene, CDR1 is LGHDT and CDR2 is YNNKEL (reference sequence). CDR3 region: CASSSVTGELFF. DNA for the CDR3: TGTGCCAGCAGCAGTGTCACCGGGGAGCTGTTTTTT.

This clonotype has a handful of counts. A read error may be the cause here, since a much bigger clone is one base away. The rearrangement links TRBV20-1 to TRBJ1-1; no clear D. The CDR3 runs 12 residues. Looked up from germline, CDR1 is DFQATT and CDR2 is SNEGSKA (reference sequence). The germline V and J ends were trimmed by 3 bases and 4 bases, with 9 bases remaining between them. The CDR3 DNA follows: TGCAGTGCTAGCTTTAAGAGCACTGAAGCTTTCTTT. Amino acid sequence: CSASFKSTEAFF.

This clonotype was recorded many times. The chain joins TRBV18 to TRBJ2-5; D may be TRBD1 (6 bases). Per the germline V gene, CDR1 is KGHSH and CDR2 is LQKENI. This CDR3 spans 13 amino acids. Trimming took 5 bases from V and 10 from J, leaving 17 bases between them. CDR3 in amino acids: CASSANRDIYQYF. The CDR3 DNA sequence: TGTGCCAGCTCAGCCAATCGGGACATCTACCAGTACTTC.